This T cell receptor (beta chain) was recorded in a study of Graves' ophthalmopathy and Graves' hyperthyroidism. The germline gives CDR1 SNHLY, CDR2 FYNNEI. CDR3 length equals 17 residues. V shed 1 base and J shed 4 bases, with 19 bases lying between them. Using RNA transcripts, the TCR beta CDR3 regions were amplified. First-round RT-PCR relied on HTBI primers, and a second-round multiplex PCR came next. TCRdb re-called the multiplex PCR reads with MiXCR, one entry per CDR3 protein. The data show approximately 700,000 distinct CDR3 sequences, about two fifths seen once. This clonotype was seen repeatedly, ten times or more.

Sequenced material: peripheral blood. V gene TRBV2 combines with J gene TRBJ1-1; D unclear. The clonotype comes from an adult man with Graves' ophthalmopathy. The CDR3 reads CASSEVGPSRWGTEAFF. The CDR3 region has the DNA TGTGCCAGCAGTGAAGTCGGACCGAGTCGGTGGGGCACTGAAGCTTTCTTT.